This TCR beta chain was profiled in a study of relationships among human T cell subsets (dated by TCRdb to 2010 to 2012). Some background on the complete study: The study sequenced eight distinct T cell populations from blood: pan T, CD8 cytotoxic, regulatory, Th1, Th2, naive plus transitional, activated and memory cells.

The library came from multiplex PCR. Sequencing was carried out with a 454 GS FLX. Semiquantitative ARM-PCR was used to amplify the TCR alpha and beta CDR3 regions from mRNA. In ARM-PCR, tagged nested gene-specific primers were used first, and communal superprimers then performed exponential amplification. Before the second amplification round was performed on first-round PCR products, the nested primers were removed by exonuclease. The amplicons were sequenced on the 454 platform, which can rapidly sequence millions of DNA fragments without cloning bias. A read was counted as effective if the read could be mapped to both V and J germline segments. On the authors' methods: Reads were assigned to germline V, D and J segments with IRmap, which uses pyromap, a Smith-Waterman modification adapted to 454 sequencing errors. D-beta assignments were filtered with cutoffs set at the 99th percentile of alignment scores obtained from simulated random sequences. CDR3 was defined as the amino acids lying between the conserved V-segment Y[YFLI]C motif and the J-segment [FW]GXGT motif. Repertoire diversity was estimated with a compound Poisson process model previously applied to large-scale EST data. A cross-contamination detection procedure was applied to argue against sample contamination as the source of shared CDR3s. TCRdb reanalyzed the raw reads on its own, using fastp at Q25 for trimming and MiXCR for clone calling, and kept in-frame beta chains. Records with the same CDR3 protein are collapsed into one entry carrying the most frequent genes and DNA. Clone size and V and J calls follow TCRdb, not the original study. The sample table holds some 16,000 distinct CDR3 sequences, of which around three fifths were seen once. Clones ranked in the top ten supply about 35% of the sample.

Points the paper makes about the study in general: T cell counts went unrecorded for a couple of pan T samples, which were processed alongside pan B cells. More than 55% of CD8+ cytotoxic sequences came from clones with more than 100 reads, while the regulatory and Th2 subsets showed few clones of that size. The substantial sharing of CDR3s among Th1, Th2 and regulatory T cells was interpreted as suggesting that cell fate choices are stochastic. The bead-based sorting could not exclude a CD4+CD8+ double-positive population. V, D and J usage, CDR3 length and N-nucleotide additions showed no statistically significant differences among the seven subsets.

T cell subsets were isolated with Miltenyi superparamagnetic beads coated with subset-specific monoclonal antibodies. Every T cell population was isolated from peripheral blood. Mononuclear cells were obtained from whole blood by Ficoll separation, and monocytes were then depleted with anti-CD14 microbeads. The isolated cell populations were resuspended in RNAprotect reagent immediately. In general terms, the pan T sample was made up of CD3+ T cells. Regarding this clonotype: Its antigen is still unknown. The record has no base qualities; no much larger clone is one base away.

V is pared back by 2 bases and J by 8 bases, with 13 bases lying between the germline termini. The CDR3 measures 14 amino acids from cysteine to phenylalanine. Of the read, only the CDR3 DNA is kept; its 42 bases are in frame from base 1. CDR1 is given as PRHDT and CDR2 as FYEKMQ, both from the germline V gene (reference sequence). This TCR derives from a man in his forties or fifties in good health. The sequence links TRBV13 to TRBJ2-1, with the identity of the D gene unclear. The sample comprised total T cells sorted from blood. The cell subset or site label here, explained by the study, means: CD3+ T cells in general. Here the CDR3 is given as CASSLRRAADEQFF. The DNA reads TGTGCCAGCAGCTTAAGACGAGCCGCCGATGAGCAGTTCTTC.